This T cell receptor beta chain was documented in a study of blood T cell repertoires in COVID-19. The CDR3 is 16 amino acids. In germline, CDR1 is MNHEY, CDR2 SVGAGI. Trimming cost V 0 bases and J 5 bases; bases outside gene matches: 7. The method was immunoSEQ multiplex PCR; TCRdb's version includes in-frame clones alone and lacks a portion of them. The table records about 150,000 clones, around 90% of them present only once. The chain carries TRBV6-5 and TRBJ2-5, with TRBD2 identical over 9 bases. This TCR came from a human donor in a cohort sampled during active COVID-19. The specimen sequenced was peripheral blood. CDR3 amino acids: CASSYSAGGRHETQYF. For the CDR3, the DNA is TGTGCCAGCAGTTACTCGGCGGGAGGGCGTCACGAGACCCAGTACTTC.